This T cell receptor beta chain was recovered during a study of human T cells and chemical hapten exposure. Study at large: Skin of the upper inner arm, roughly 2 cm by roughly 2 cm, received 2% DPC for sensitization.

This clonotype was detected a few times. Time point defined: pre-sensitization, week 0. Treatment here: therapeutic diphenylcyclopropenone sensitization with weekly scalp DPC. V gave up 6 bases and J gave up 7 bases, with 16 bases separating them. Looked up from germline, CDR1 is SNHLY and CDR2 is FYNNEI. The CDR3 contains 15 residues. TCRdb itself ran the RACE reads through MiXCR, one entry per CDR3 protein. In the table there are 250,000 or so distinct CDR3 sequences, approximately 8.6% of which are singletons. Sequences were derived from whole blood, sampled in connection with sensitization to the hapten diphenylcyclopropenone (DPC). This receptor was obtained from a woman aged 40 to 50 with alopecia areata. Some clones in this sample may be carry-over from other donors' samples. The V gene is TRBV2, the J gene TRBJ1-6, with D unclear. The CDR3 loop reads CASRAQSEGNSPLHF. The CDR3 bases are TGTGCCAGCAGGGCCCAATCGGAGGGAAATTCACCCCTCCACTTT.